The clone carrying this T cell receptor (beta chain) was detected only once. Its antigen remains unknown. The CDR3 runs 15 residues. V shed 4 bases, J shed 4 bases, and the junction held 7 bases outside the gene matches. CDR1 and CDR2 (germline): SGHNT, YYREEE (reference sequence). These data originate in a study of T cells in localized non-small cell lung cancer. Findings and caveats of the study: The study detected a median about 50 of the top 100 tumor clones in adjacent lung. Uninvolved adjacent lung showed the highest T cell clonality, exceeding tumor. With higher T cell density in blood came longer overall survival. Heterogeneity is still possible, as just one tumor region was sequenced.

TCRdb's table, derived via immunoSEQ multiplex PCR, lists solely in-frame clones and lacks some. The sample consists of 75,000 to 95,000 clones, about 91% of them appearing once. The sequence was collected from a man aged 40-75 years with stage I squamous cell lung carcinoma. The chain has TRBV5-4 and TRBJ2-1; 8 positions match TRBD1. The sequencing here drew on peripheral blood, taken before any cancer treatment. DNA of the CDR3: TGTGCCAGCAGCCAGGACAGGGACGTATACAATGAGCAGTTCTTC. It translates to CASSQDRDVYNEQFF.